A single sample gave rise to the 15 T cell receptor beta chains below, sequenced in a study of cytomegalovirus exposure and HLA in healthy donors. Sequenced by immunoSEQ multiplex PCR; TCRdb stores in-frame clones only, minus some. The sample has 150,000 or so clones, about 88% seen once; the top ten hold 0.95% to 1.5%. The specimen sequenced was PBMCs. These receptors all stem from a woman between 18 and 29 years old in good health and CMV-seronegative.

The chain joins TRBV7-8 to TRBJ2-6; D is possibly TRBD2 (5 bases). V lost 2 bases and J lost 0, with 20 bases in between. Germline V gene sequence: CDR1 SGHVS, CDR2 FQNEAQ. This CDR3 has 20 amino acids. The CDR3: CASSLRGLSLSTSGANVLTF. The CDR3, as DNA: TGTGCCAGCAGCTTAAGAGGGCTTAGCCTCTCGACCTCTGGGGCCAACGTCCTGACTTTC.

The genes are TRBV5-1 and TRBJ1-1, with D unresolved. V gave up 4 bases and J gave up 1 base, with 8 bases separating them. Germline V gene lookup returns CDR1 SGHRS and CDR2 YFSETQ. This CDR3 region has 13 residues. The CDR3 region has the DNA TGCGCCAGCAGCGCGGGCCCGAACACTGAAGCTTTCTTT. Its protein is CASSAGPNTEAFF.

The chain joins TRBV4-2 to TRBJ1-4; possibly TRBD1 for D (5 bases). The CDR3 contains 17 residues. Trimming left V 0 bases short and J 1 base short, with 12 bases between. Germline V lookup: CDR1 LGHNA, CDR2 YNFKEQ. CDR3 nucleotide sequence: TGTGCCAGCAGCCAAGATTTTTCGGGGGGAACTAATGAAAAACTGTTTTTT. Residues: CASSQDFSGGTNEKLFF.

V and J are TRBV4-1 and TRBJ1-1; TRBD1 is a possible D gene (5 bases). CDR3 size: 15 residues. The V and J ends lost 8 bases and 3 bases respectively, with 19 bases between them. The V gene's germline CDR1 is MGHRA and CDR2 YSYEKL. The chain's CDR3 is CASRAPGQGHTEAFF. CDR3 DNA sequence: TGCGCCAGCCGGGCCCCTGGGCAGGGCCACACTGAAGCTTTCTTT.

The rearrangement links TRBV19 to TRBJ1-4, with 7 bases lining up with TRBD1. After removal of 7 bases from V and 8 bases from J, the junction contained 10 bases not matched to a gene. Germline-derived CDR1 and CDR2 are LNHDA and SQIVND (reference sequence). The CDR3 has 14 amino acids. CDR3 protein: CASTYRGPVEKLFF. The CDR3 region has the DNA TGTGCCAGTACATACAGGGGACCGGTCGAAAAACTGTTTTTT.

This clone has a handful of counts. The rearrangement joins TRBV10-3 to TRBJ1-2, with a tentative D call TRBD1 (5 bases). Germline CDR1 and CDR2: ENHRY and SYGVKD. This CDR3 has 13 residues. Deletions cut 7 bases from V and 7 bases from J, with 16 bases between. CDR3 residues: CAITYGQGGGYTF. The CDR3 DNA reads as TGTGCCATCACCTACGGGCAGGGTGGTGGCTACACCTTC.

J is TRBJ1-5 and V is TRBV27; 7 positions match TRBD1. CDR3 length: 15 residues. V dropped 6 bases and J dropped 8; count of bases not matched to a gene: 13. Germline-derived CDR1 and CDR2 are MNHEY and SMNVEV (reference sequence). CDR3 amino acids: CASSPRQGRGEPQHF. Written as DNA, the CDR3 is TGTGCCAGCAGCCCGAGACAGGGTAGAGGAGAGCCCCAGCATTTT.

V gene TRBV5-1 combines with J gene TRBJ2-7, with D possibly TRBD1 on 5 matching bases. This CDR3 has 15 amino acids. The germline V and J ends were trimmed by 4 bases and 5 bases, with 19 bases remaining between them. Germline V gene data show CDR1 as SGHRS and CDR2 as YFSETQ. CDR3 loop: CASSGAVGPPNEQYF. The DNA of the CDR3 is TGCGCCAGCAGCGGGGCGGTAGGACCGCCGAACGAGCAGTACTTC.

The V and J genes are TRBV5-1 and TRBJ2-3; TRBD1 aligns across 8 bases. Trimming cost V 4 bases and J 6 bases; bases outside gene matches: 7. The CDR3 covers 14 residues. Per the germline V gene, CDR1 is SGHRS and CDR2 is YFSETQ. CDR3 protein: CASSRTGNSDTQYF. The CDR3 region has the DNA TGCGCCAGCAGCCGGACAGGGAACTCGGATACGCAGTATTTT.

This sequence joins TRBV19 and TRBJ1-2, with D possibly being TRBD1 (6 bases). Germline CDR1 and CDR2: LNHDA and SQIVND (reference sequence). V lost 3 bases, J lost 4 bases, and 18 bases lay in between. The CDR3 runs 16 residues. CDR3 in DNA: TGTGCCAGTAGTATTGGTGGTTCCGACAGGAGCTATGGCTACACCTTC. Translation gives CASSIGGSDRSYGYTF.

V is TRBV5-1 and J is TRBJ1-1; D is perhaps TRBD1 (5 bases). The CDR3 consists of 15 residues. Trimming shortened V by 0 bases and J by 2 bases, and 11 bases separated the two germline ends. CDR1 and CDR2 from the germline V gene are SGHRS and YFSETQ. The CDR3 spells CASSLGRGTNTEAFF. CDR3 DNA sequence: TGCGCCAGCAGCTTGGGGAGGGGAACCAACACTGAAGCTTTCTTT.

A few counts support this clone. V gene TRBV13 combines with J gene TRBJ2-2, with TRBD1 matching 7 bases. CDR3 length equals 16 residues. Trimming removed 8 bases from V and 2 bases from J; junction bases left unmatched: 11. Germline CDR1 and CDR2: PRHDT and FYEKMQ (reference sequence). CDR3 in DNA: TGTGCCAGCGGCTATAACAGGGGAGACAACACCGGGGAGCTGTTTTTT. Its translation is CASGYNRGDNTGELFF.

A single count supports this clone. The rearrangement links TRBV4-1 to TRBJ1-5, with TRBD1 as a possible D gene (5 bases). CDR1 is MGHRA and CDR2 is YSYEKL in the germline V gene. This CDR3 contains 15 residues. Trimming cost V 0 bases and J 2 bases, with 8 bases left between them. CDR3 coding DNA: TGCGCCAGCAGCCAAGACCAAGGGGGCAATCAGCCCCAGCATTTT. Residues: CASSQDQGGNQPQHF.

Only a few counts were recorded for this clone. The V and J genes are TRBV2 and TRBJ1-6; no clear D. CDR3 size: 14 residues. Germline CDR1 reads SNHLY; CDR2 reads FYNNEI. V was shortened by 7 bases and J by 0 bases, with 7 bases between the two germline ends. This chain's CDR3 is CASTRNSYNSPLHF. CDR3 sequence (DNA): TGTGCCAGCACGCGGAACTCCTATAATTCACCCCTCCACTTT. Drawing the rest from reference TRBV2 and TRBJ1-6, the complete variable domain is EPEVTQTPSHQVTQMGQEVILRCVPISNHLYFYWYRQILGQKVEFLVSFYNNEISEKSEIFDDQFSVERPDGSNFTLKIRSTKLEDSAMYFCASTRNSYNSPLHFGNGTRLTVT.

The chain employs TRBV7-8 and TRBJ1-1; 8 bases agree with TRBD1. Germline assignment: CDR1 SGHVS and CDR2 FQNEAQ. The CDR3 length is 15 residues. V was pared by 0 bases and J by 2 bases, with 2 bases of the junction left unmatched. The CDR3 region is CASSLAGTGNTEAFF. CDR3 DNA: TGTGCCAGCAGCTTAGCCGGGACAGGAAACACTGAAGCTTTCTTT.